This TCR beta chain was sequenced for a study of spatial heterogeneity in lung cancer. Time point noted: sample taken at primary tumor resection. Study-level findings and limits: Mutation counts in tumors were tracked by counts of expanded intratumoral alpha and beta TCRs.

On each TCR cDNA molecule, a unique molecular identifier was present. One entry per CDR3 protein, called by TCRdb with MiXCR from the 5' RACE reads. The sample gives about 16,000 distinct CDR3 sequences, 6.8% of which show up once; roughly a fifth is in the top ten. This clonotype appeared many times. What it binds is not known. CDR1 and CDR2 (germline): SGHTA, FQGTGA. V was clipped by 4 bases and J by 2 bases, with 16 bases between them. The CDR3 consists of 16 residues. This clonotype was sampled from a female donor with early-stage non-small cell lung cancer. The chain has TRBV7-3 and TRBJ2-3; D unclear. This specimen consisted of lung tumor tissue, obtained at surgery. The chain's CDR3 is CASSSSWTPNTDTQYF. Written as DNA, the CDR3 is TGTGCCAGCAGCTCGAGCTGGACCCCGAACACAGATACGCAGTATTTT.